These T cell receptor beta chains were read from a single sample in a study of shared clonotypes between healthy human individuals. Sequencing used immunoSEQ multiplex PCR; TCRdb keeps in-frame clones, though not all of them. The table shows 150,000 to 200,000 clones, with 85% to 95% occurring only once. Sequences were obtained from naive CD4+ T cells sorted from blood. Receptor source: a woman in her 30s in good health. Each CDR3 is given with its conserved first and last residue. A D gene is named only where the DNA matches it firmly. Size tells how often a clone was seen (once, few, many) or the class of an expanded clone, and some rows leave it out.

d_gene	abundance	v_gene	j_gene	CDR3aa	CDR3nt
TRBD1	once	TRBV2	TRBJ1-2	CASGDRPYGYTF	TGTGCCAGCGGGGACAGACCATATGGCTACACCTTC
.	.	TRBV11-2	TRBJ2-7	CASSSVRPPSYEQYF	TGTGCCAGCAGCTCTGTCAGACCCCCCTCCTACGAGCAGTACTTC
.	.	TRBV28	TRBJ2-7	CASRAAPGGYEQYF	TGTGCCAGCAGAGCAGCCCCCGGAGGCTACGAGCAGTACTTC
.	.	TRBV7-2	TRBJ2-5	CASSSTGIETQYF	TGTGCCAGCAGCTCAACAGGGATCGAGACCCAGTACTTC
TRBD1	.	TRBV28	TRBJ1-2	CASTKQGPLYGYTF	TGTGCCAGCACCAAACAGGGGCCTCTCTATGGCTACACCTTC
TRBD1	.	TRBV5-1	TRBJ2-6	CASSLPDRGGSLYGANVLTF	TGCGCCAGCAGCTTGCCCGACAGGGGAGGAAGTTTATATGGGGCCAACGTCCTGACTTTC
.	.	TRBV28	TRBJ2-7	CASSPPGTYEQYF	TGTGCCAGCAGTCCGCCGGGGACCTACGAGCAGTACTTC
.	.	TRBV2	TRBJ2-7	CASSSRANYEQYF	TGTGCCAGCAGTTCTCGCGCCAACTACGAGCAGTACTTC
.	.	TRBV5-6	TRBJ2-5	CASSDRLPEQYF	TGTGCCAGCAGCGACAGACTCCCGGAGCAGTACTTC
.	.	TRBV4-1	TRBJ2-2	CASSQVGLNTGELFF	TGCGCCAGCAGCCAAGTAGGGTTGAACACCGGGGAGCTGTTTTTT
TRBD2	.	TRBV5-6	TRBJ2-3	CASSSTGTSGGDTQYF	TGTGCCAGCAGCTCAACCGGGACTAGCGGGGGAGATACGCAGTATTTT
.	once	TRBV28	TRBJ2-2	CASSFARRNTGELFF	TGTGCCAGCAGTTTTGCCAGGCGGAACACCGGGGAGCTGTTTTTT
.	.	TRBV5-1	TRBJ2-7	CASSWGHEQYF	TGCGCCAGCAGCTGGGGTCACGAGCAGTACTTC
TRBD1	.	TRBV11-2	TRBJ2-7	CASRRTGGYEQYF	TGTGCCAGCAGGCGGACAGGGGGCTACGAGCAGTACTTC
.	.	TRBV21-1	TRBJ2-2	CASSGHRGTNTGELFF	TGTGCCAGCAGCGGTCACAGGGGAACGAACACCGGGGAGCTGTTTTTT
.	.	TRBV4-2	TRBJ2-7	CASSQELLSYEQYF	TGTGCCAGCAGCCAAGAGCTTTTATCCTACGAGCAGTACTTC
.	.	TRBV28	TRBJ2-5	CASSGGGETQYF	TGTGCCAGCAGCGGTGGCGGGGAGACCCAGTACTTC
.	.	TRBV7-8	TRBJ2-7	CASSSRTTYEQYF	TGTGCCAGCAGCTCAAGGACTACCTACGAGCAGTACTTC
TRBD1	.	TRBV28	TRBJ1-5	CASSLRDRENQPQHF	TGTGCCAGCAGTTTAAGGGACAGGGAAAATCAGCCCCAGCATTTT
.	.	TRBV6-5	TRBJ2-6	CASSYTGDSGANVLTF	TGTGCCAGCAGTTATACAGGTGACTCTGGGGCCAACGTCCTGACTTTC
TRBD2	.	TRBV14	TRBJ2-5	CASSQALRGGLQTQYF	TGTGCCAGCAGCCAAGCATTACGGGGGGGCTTGCAGACCCAGTACTTC
.	.	TRBV2	TRBJ2-7	CASGGTYEQYF	TGTGCCAGCGGGGGGACGTACGAGCAGTACTTC
.	once	TRBV9	TRBJ2-7	CASSVGQTPSYEQYF	TGTGCCAGCAGCGTAGGGCAGACACCCTCCTACGAGCAGTACTTC
TRBD2	once	TRBV19	TRBJ2-2	CASSMGGYTGELFF	TGTGCCAGTAGTATGGGGGGGTACACCGGGGAGCTGTTTTTT
.	.	TRBV7-2	TRBJ1-2	CASSLDFGTAGGYTF	TGTGCCAGCAGCTTAGATTTTGGGACGGCCGGGGGCTACACCTTC
.	.	TRBV28	TRBJ2-7	CASSLGWQGYEQYF	TGTGCCAGCAGTTTGGGTTGGCAGGGGTACGAGCAGTACTTC
.	.	TRBV5-1	TRBJ2-2	CASRQDANTGELFF	TGCGCCAGCAGACAGGACGCGAACACCGGGGAGCTGTTTTTT
.	.	TRBV6-6	TRBJ1-5	CASSYGAGNQPQHF	TGTGCCAGCAGTTACGGGGCCGGCAATCAGCCCCAGCATTTT
TRBD2	.	TRBV25-1	TRBJ2-1	CASSEVRLAGDNEQFF	TGTGCCAGCAGTGAAGTCCGACTAGCGGGTGACAATGAGCAGTTCTTC
.	.	TRBV5-1	TRBJ2-7	CASSSNPGSSYEQYF	TGCGCCAGCAGCTCCAACCCGGGTAGCTCCTACGAGCAGTACTTC
.	.	TRBV29-1	TRBJ1-2	CSVAPIQGYGYTF	TGCAGCGTTGCCCCAATCCAGGGTTATGGCTACACCTTC
.	.	TRBV14	TRBJ2-7	CASSQGVGVPYEQYF	TGTGCCAGCAGCCAAGGGGTAGGCGTTCCCTACGAGCAGTACTTC
TRBD1	.	TRBV19	TRBJ2-3	CASSSRQGFGTDTQYF	TGTGCCAGTAGTAGCAGACAGGGGTTTGGAACAGATACGCAGTATTTT
.	.	TRBV6-1	TRBJ1-4	CASRAKLATNEKLFF	TGTGCCAGCAGGGCCAAACTTGCAACTAATGAAAAACTGTTTTTT
.	few	TRBV10-3	TRBJ1-2	CAISESQGNYGYTF	TGTGCCATCAGTGAGTCCCAGGGCAACTATGGCTACACCTTC
TRBD2	.	TRBV7-9	TRBJ2-5	CASSFTASGSALQETQYF	TGTGCCAGCAGCTTTACGGCTAGCGGGAGTGCACTACAAGAGACCCAGTACTTC
TRBD2	.	TRBV29-1	TRBJ2-7	CSAGGRSSSYEQYF	TGCAGCGCCGGGGGGAGGTCCAGCTCCTACGAGCAGTACTTC
.	.	TRBV2	TRBJ2-7	CASRQGAYEQYF	TGTGCCAGCAGGCAGGGAGCCTACGAGCAGTACTTC
TRBD1	.	TRBV7-2	TRBJ2-7	CASSGTGGSFYEQYF	TGTGCCAGCAGTGGGACAGGGGGCTCGTTTTACGAGCAGTACTTC
.	.	TRBV29-1	TRBJ1-1	CSVEDLGGARDTEAFF	TGCAGCGTTGAAGATTTGGGGGGCGCACGGGACACTGAAGCTTTCTTT
.	.	TRBV6-1	TRBJ1-2	CASSEARIRTGYTF	TGTGCCAGCAGTGAAGCGCGGATACGGACGGGCTACACCTTC
.	.	TRBV19	TRBJ2-1	CASSISSWQVVNEQFF	TGTGCCAGTAGTATATCTTCGTGGCAGGTCGTAAATGAGCAGTTCTTC
.	.	TRBV30	TRBJ1-2	CAWSAGEGGYTF	TGTGCCTGGAGCGCAGGGGAGGGTGGCTACACCTTC
.	.	TRBV28	TRBJ2-7	CASSLGKRPYEQYF	TGTGCCAGCAGTTTGGGTAAGCGGCCTTACGAGCAGTACTTC
.	.	TRBV30	TRBJ2-7	CASWEAKFIYEQYF	TGTGCCTCCTGGGAGGCTAAATTTATCTACGAGCAGTACTTC
.	.	TRBV19	TRBJ1-5	CASSPAGVDQPQHF	TGTGCCAGTAGTCCAGCTGGTGTTGATCAGCCCCAGCATTTT